This T cell receptor (beta chain) was sequenced in a study of T-cell memory formation after mild COVID-19. Study in general: For the most part, TCR clusters were specific to one donor.

In its sample, this clonotype was seen a few times. Its antigen is currently unknown. TCRdb re-analysed the 5' RACE reads in MiXCR, keeping a single row per CDR3 protein. The table includes some 320,000 distinct CDR3 sequences, roughly 15% detected once. The CDR3 is 17 amino acids. CDR1 and CDR2 from the germline V gene are MNHEY and SVGEGT. V lost 6 bases and J lost 3, with 21 bases in between. Findings and caveats of the study: Mostly located in CM and EM were contracting CD4+ clones, with contracting CD8+ clones located in EMRA. Clones that got smaller from day 15 to 85 had even CD4/CD8, while clones growing later tipped toward CD4+.

Sequencing input: PBMCs or a T cell subset sorted from them (not recorded which). V gene TRBV6-2 or TRBV6-3 combines with J gene TRBJ1-5, with D perhaps TRBD1 (6 bases). The source of this sequence is a man between 18 and 35 years old who had mild COVID-19 (a few samples of this study predate the infection). Cell type and time point are not known. The CDR3 sequence: CASRDRPSAGHNQPQHF. CDR3 bases: TGTGCCAGCAGGGACAGACCCTCGGCAGGGCACAATCAGCCCCAGCATTTT.